This T cell receptor (beta chain) is from a study of shared clonotypes between healthy human individuals. Study in general: Per donor, three plates held CD4 naive cells, three held CD4 memory, two held CD8 naive and one held CD8 memory.

On this clone: No antigen is known for it.

Study-level findings and limits: Clonotype sharing among the donors was expected to vary with sequencing depth.

The authors divided CD4+ cells into CD45RA+ naive and CD45RA-negative memory subsets. Authors' methods: Junction-only immunoSEQ sequences carried no quality scores, so filtering differed. This table comes from immunoSEQ multiplex PCR, and its TCRdb copy is limited to in-frame clones, with some not included. V and J calls and clone size come straight from that table; D and trimming were deduced from the DNA. The data show more than 2,000,000 clones, with around nine tenths seen just once and about 0.13% held by the top ten. This clonotype was obtained from a man aged 18 to 30 in good health. Sequenced input: naive CD4+ T cells sorted from blood. Regarding subset: CD45RA+ positively selected.

In DNA, the CDR3 is TGTGCCAGCAGCTTAGGAACGTTGGGCCCCTACGAGCAGTACTTC. Translated, it gives CASSLGTLGPYEQYF. This chain joins TRBV7-4 and TRBJ2-7; D is ambiguous. V was cut by 1 base and J by 2 bases, with 12 bases left in between. The CDR3 has 15 amino acids. CDR1 and CDR2 from the germline V gene are SGHVT and SQSDAQ. The full variable domain, completed using reference TRBV7-4 and TRBJ2-7, is GAGVSQSPRYKVAKRGRDVALRCDSISGHVTLYWYRQTLGQGSEVLTYSQSDAQRDKSGRPSGRFSAERPERSVSTLKIQRTEQGDSAVYLCASSLGTLGPYEQYFGPGTRLTVT.